This is a list of T cell receptor beta chains from one sample in a study of blood T cell repertoires in COVID-19. Data came from immunoSEQ multiplex PCR; TCRdb stores just in-frame clones and leaves some out. Of tens of thousands of clones listed, 81% are singletons. Sequencing used peripheral blood. The origin of the receptors is an elderly man with COVID-19, enrolled during active disease. CDR3s include the opening cysteine and the closing phenylalanine or tryptophan. Each record gives: D gene, J gene, clone size, V gene, CDR3 protein, CDR3 DNA. D genes are given only for firm matches. Size is stated for part of the rows, as once, few or many counts, or as a class when the clone is expanded.

>-|TRBJ2-1|few|TRBV11-2
CASSLDLFNEQFF
TGTGCCAGCAGCTTAGATCTCTTCAATGAGCAGTTCTTC
>TRBD1|TRBJ1-5|few|TRBV27
CASSRQGAGKPQHF
TGTGCCAGCAGTCGGCAGGGGGCGGGGAAGCCCCAGCATTTT
>TRBD1|TRBJ1-2|-|TRBV6-5
CASSRGQGVYGYTF
TGTGCCAGCAGTCGAGGCCAGGGGGTTTATGGCTACACCTTC
>TRBD2|TRBJ2-3|-|TRBV6-5
CASSLVGGMQYF
TGTGCCAGCAGTTTGGTGGGGGGGATGCAGTATTTT
>TRBD2|TRBJ2-5|-|TRBV15
CATSRDRGVQETQYF
TGTGCCACCAGCAGAGATCGGGGGGTGCAAGAGACCCAGTACTTC
>TRBD1|TRBJ1-2|-|TRBV12-5
CASGLRPGQGSYGYTF
TGTGCTAGTGGTCTTAGGCCGGGACAGGGCTCCTATGGCTACACCTTC
>TRBD2|TRBJ2-1|-|TRBV5-1
CASSVGLAGGYNEQFF
TGCGCCAGCAGCGTGGGACTAGCGGGAGGGTACAATGAGCAGTTCTTC
>-|TRBJ1-5|-|TRBV28
CASILGRLSNQPQHF
TGTGCCAGCATCCTTGGCAGGTTGAGCAATCAGCCCCAGCATTTT
>TRBD1|TRBJ2-5|-|TRBV11-2
CASSLGTGQETQYF
TGTGCCAGCAGCCTCGGGACAGGCCAAGAGACCCAGTACTTC
>-|TRBJ2-5|-|TRBV5-6
CASSLVTGSVETQYF
TGTGCCAGCAGCTTGGTAACAGGGTCGGTAGAGACCCAGTACTTC
>TRBD1|TRBJ1-2|-|TRBV12-3/TRBV12-4
CASRGQSFYGYTF
TGTGCCAGCAGGGGACAGTCATTCTATGGCTACACCTTC
>-|TRBJ2-2|-|TRBV7-2
CASSLVAATNTGELFF
TGTGCCAGCAGCTTAGTCGCGGCTACGAACACCGGGGAGCTGTTTTTT
>TRBD1|TRBJ2-7|-|TRBV9
CASSGLDRSSYEQYF
TGTGCCAGCAGCGGATTGGACAGGAGCTCCTACGAGCAGTACTTC
>-|TRBJ2-5|few|TRBV30
CAWSLLAQETQYF
TGTGCCTGGAGTCTGCTAGCACAAGAGACCCAGTACTTC
>TRBD1|TRBJ1-2|-|TRBV2
CASRSYSGTVGPYGYTF
TGTGCCAGCAGATCCTATTCCGGGACAGTGGGACCCTATGGCTACACCTTC
>-|TRBJ1-2|-|TRBV12-3/TRBV12-4
CASNHRDGYTF
TGTGCCAGCAACCACAGGGATGGCTACACCTTC
>TRBD2|TRBJ2-5|-|TRBV6-6
CASSYGGVGRETQYF
TGTGCCAGCAGTTATGGGGGGGTTGGGCGAGAGACCCAGTACTTC
>TRBD2|TRBJ2-7|-|TRBV14
CASSQGLAGAEQYF
TGTGCCAGCAGCCAAGGACTAGCGGGAGCCGAGCAGTACTTC
>-|TRBJ1-1|few|TRBV3-1/TRBV3-2
CASSGREANTEAFF
TGTGCCAGCAGCGGTCGGGAAGCGAACACTGAAGCTTTCTTT
>TRBD1|TRBJ1-2|-|TRBV18
CASSPKTGGGYGYTF
TGTGCCAGCTCTCCTAAGACAGGGGGAGGCTATGGCTACACCTTC
>-|TRBJ1-6|-|TRBV5-1
CASSSGSGRNSPLHF
TGCGCCAGCAGCTCGGGGAGTGGTCGAAATTCACCCCTCCACTTT
>TRBD2|TRBJ2-7|-|TRBV2
CASGRLAGAYEQYF
TGTGCCAGCGGAAGACTAGCGGGGGCCTACGAGCAGTACTTC
>-|TRBJ1-2|-|TRBV4-2
CASSQDFRSGYYGYTF
TGTGCCAGCAGCCAAGATTTCAGGTCCGGATACTATGGCTACACCTTC
>TRBD2|TRBJ2-7|once|TRBV19
CASSPGPLALAYEQYF
TGTGCCAGTAGCCCGGGCCCACTAGCGTTAGCCTACGAGCAGTACTTC
>-|TRBJ1-2|-|TRBV6-4
CASSAEGLPEGGYTF
TGTGCCAGCAGCGCAGAAGGCCTCCCGGAGGGGGGCTACACCTTC
>TRBD1|TRBJ1-1|-|TRBV18
CASSLKQGLHTEAFF
TGTGCCAGCTCACTTAAACAGGGGCTACACACTGAAGCTTTCTTT